Listed below are T cell receptor beta chains from one sample, sequenced in a study of blood T cell repertoires in COVID-19. Sequencing used immunoSEQ multiplex PCR; TCRdb keeps in-frame clones, though not all of them. The data show just under 250,000 clones, with approximately 90% seen just once and approximately 4.2% held by the top ten. Input material: PBMCs or T cells enriched from blood (not recorded which). The source is a woman aged 25 to 45 who had recovered from COVID-19. Each CDR3 is given with its conserved first and last residue. A D gene is named only where the DNA matches it firmly. Only part of the rows carry a size: once, few, many, or a class if the clone is expanded.

clone size	V gene	D gene	J gene	CDR3 protein	CDR3 DNA
-	TRBV28	TRBD1	TRBJ2-2	CASSSPGQGADGELFF	TGTGCCAGCAGTTCGCCCGGACAGGGTGCAGACGGGGAGCTGTTTTTT
-	TRBV5-1	TRBD2	TRBJ2-6	CASSWTRASGANVLTF	TGCGCCAGCAGCTGGACTAGAGCCTCTGGGGCCAACGTCCTGACTTTC
few	TRBV29-1	-	TRBJ2-4	CSVGQGFAKNIQYF	TGCAGCGTTGGGCAGGGGTTTGCCAAAAACATTCAGTACTTC
-	TRBV14	TRBD2	TRBJ2-7	CASSQDGAGATYEQYF	TGTGCCAGCAGCCAAGATGGAGCGGGAGCAACGTACGAGCAGTACTTC
-	TRBV10-3	TRBD1	TRBJ1-1	CAALSGGGFSEAFF	TGTGCCGCCCTTTCAGGGGGCGGGTTCTCTGAAGCTTTCTTT
-	TRBV2	-	TRBJ2-3	CASGRDRRTDTQYF	TGTGCCAGCGGGCGCGACAGACGCACAGATACGCAGTATTTT
-	TRBV25-1	-	TRBJ2-7	CASSTITGIDEQYF	TGTGCCAGCAGTACAATAACAGGGATAGACGAGCAGTACTTC
-	TRBV28	TRBD2	TRBJ2-3	CASSRSGSVTDTQYF	TGTGCCAGCAGTCGTAGCGGGAGTGTCACAGATACGCAGTATTTT
-	TRBV2	TRBD1	TRBJ1-2	CANKRDRENYGYTF	TGTGCCAACAAGCGGGACAGGGAAAACTATGGCTACACCTTC
-	TRBV9	-	TRBJ1-1	CASSVVGGPTEAFF	TGTGCCAGCAGCGTAGTGGGGGGGCCCACTGAAGCTTTCTTT
-	TRBV5-1	-	TRBJ1-4	CASSFNRNEKLFF	TGCGCCAGCAGCTTCAACAGGAATGAAAAACTGTTTTTT
-	TRBV4-2	TRBD1	TRBJ2-1	CASSPGTGGNEQFF	TGTGCCAGCAGCCCGGGGACAGGGGGCAATGAGCAGTTCTTC
-	TRBV6-5	-	TRBJ1-1	CASSSLWKGGSEAFF	TGTGCCAGCAGTTCCCTTTGGAAGGGAGGGTCTGAAGCTTTCTTT
once	TRBV11-2	-	TRBJ1-5	CASSPYSSNQPQHF	TGTGCCAGCAGCCCCTACAGTAGCAATCAGCCCCAGCATTTT
-	TRBV28	TRBD1	TRBJ1-2	CASSPPGGAYGYTF	TGTGCCAGCAGTCCGCCAGGGGGCGCTTACGGCTACACCTTC
-	TRBV24-1	TRBD1	TRBJ2-1	CATSDPTQTGEDEQFF	TGTGCCACCAGTGATCCGACGCAGACAGGGGAGGATGAGCAGTTCTTC
-	TRBV10-2	TRBD2	TRBJ2-1	CASSGSSGRQNEQFF	TGCGCCAGCAGTGGGTCTAGCGGGAGACAGAATGAGCAGTTCTTC
-	TRBV9	TRBD2	TRBJ2-7	CASSTPSGLAGVGEQYF	TGTGCCAGCAGCACCCCCTCCGGACTAGCGGGAGTAGGAGAGCAGTACTTC
-	TRBV7-9	-	TRBJ2-7	CASSSINGRGAREQYF	TGTGCCAGCAGCTCCATAAACGGCAGGGGGGCGCGCGAGCAGTACTTC
-	TRBV7-2	TRBD2	TRBJ2-1	CASSLGTSGTLNNEQFF	TGTGCCAGCAGCTTAGGTACTAGCGGGACCTTAAACAATGAGCAGTTCTTC
once	TRBV28	-	TRBJ2-7	CASTMGGEVSYEQYF	TGTGCCAGCACCATGGGTGGAGAGGTTAGCTACGAGCAGTACTTC
-	TRBV27	-	TRBJ1-5	CASSATGISNQPQHF	TGTGCCAGCAGCGCAACAGGGATTAGCAATCAGCCCCAGCATTTT
-	TRBV5-1	-	TRBJ2-3	CASSSRESGTQYF	TGCGCCAGCAGCTCTCGGGAGTCTGGTACGCAGTATTTT
once	TRBV24-1	TRBD1	TRBJ1-5	CATSPRDRGSNQPQHF	TGTGCCACCAGCCCTAGGGACAGGGGGAGCAATCAGCCCCAGCATTTT
many	TRBV28	-	TRBJ1-2	CASGLEMYGYTF	TGTGCCAGCGGTCTTGAGATGTATGGCTACACCTTC
-	TRBV21-1	-	TRBJ2-3	CASSKEGTSLTRDTQYF	TGTGCCAGCAGCAAAGAGGGGACTAGCCTCACCAGAGATACGCAGTATTTT
-	TRBV7-2	-	TRBJ1-1	CASSPQGPSSNTEAFF	TGTGCCAGCAGCCCCCAGGGGCCGAGTTCGAACACTGAAGCTTTCTTT
-	TRBV12-3/TRBV12-4	-	TRBJ2-2	CASSPPAGELFF	TGTGCCAGCAGTCCCCCGGCCGGGGAGCTGTTTTTT
-	TRBV3-1/TRBV3-2	TRBD1	TRBJ1-2	CASSQDPLGTVYGYTF	TGTGCCAGCAGCCAAGATCCGTTAGGGACAGTCTATGGCTACACCTTC
once	TRBV5-1	-	TRBJ2-1	CASSFASWDNEQFF	TGCGCCAGCAGCTTTGCTAGCTGGGACAATGAGCAGTTCTTC
-	TRBV7-9	-	TRBJ1-1	CASSPVIGSGNTEAFF	TGTGCCAGCAGCCCCGTAATCGGGAGCGGAAACACTGAAGCTTTCTTT
few	TRBV7-3	-	TRBJ1-1	CASSPYLGAEAFF	TGTGCCAGCAGCCCCTATTTAGGAGCTGAAGCTTTCTTT
-	TRBV12-3/TRBV12-4	-	TRBJ1-1	CASSFRRNTEAFF	TGTGCCAGCAGTTTTCGTCGGAACACTGAAGCTTTCTTT
-	TRBV28	TRBD1	TRBJ1-1	CATRDRRREAFF	TGTGCCACAAGGGACAGGCGACGGGAGGCTTTCTTT
once	TRBV5-1	TRBD1	TRBJ2-7	CASSLRQGDGEQYF	TGCGCCAGCAGCTTGCGACAGGGGGATGGCGAGCAGTACTTC
-	TRBV4-1	TRBD1	TRBJ2-7	CASSHLNVWDSSYEQYF	TGCGCCAGCAGCCATCTAAATGTCTGGGACAGCTCCTACGAGCAGTACTTC